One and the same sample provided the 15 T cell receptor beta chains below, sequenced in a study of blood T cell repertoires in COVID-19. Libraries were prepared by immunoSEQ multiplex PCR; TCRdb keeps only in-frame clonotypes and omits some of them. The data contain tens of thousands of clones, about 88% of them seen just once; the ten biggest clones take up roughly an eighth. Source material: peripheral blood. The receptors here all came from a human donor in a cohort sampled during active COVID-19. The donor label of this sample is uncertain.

CDR3: CASSQQGAGEAFF. The CDR3 nucleotides are TGTGCCAGCAGTCAACAGGGGGCTGGTGAAGCTTTCTTT. The gene calls are TRBV6-5 and TRBJ1-1, with 9 positions matching TRBD1. The CDR3 is made up of 13 amino acids. Unmatched junction bases numbered 5, after V lost 5 bases and J lost 7 bases. Germline values: CDR1 MNHEY, CDR2 SVGAGI.

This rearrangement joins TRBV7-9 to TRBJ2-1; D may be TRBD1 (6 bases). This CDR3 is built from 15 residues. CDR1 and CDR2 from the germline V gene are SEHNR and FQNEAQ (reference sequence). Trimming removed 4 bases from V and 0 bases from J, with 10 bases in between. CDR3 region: CASSSNRDSYNEQFF. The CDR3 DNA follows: TGTGCCAGCAGCTCGAACAGGGACTCCTACAATGAGCAGTTCTTC.

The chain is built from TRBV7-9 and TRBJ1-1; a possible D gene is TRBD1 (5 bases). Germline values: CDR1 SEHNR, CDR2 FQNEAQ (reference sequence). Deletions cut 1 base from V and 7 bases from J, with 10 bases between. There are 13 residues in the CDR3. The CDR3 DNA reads TGTGCCAGCAGCTTAGGGCAGGGAAATGAAGCTTTCTTT. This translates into CASSLGQGNEAFF.

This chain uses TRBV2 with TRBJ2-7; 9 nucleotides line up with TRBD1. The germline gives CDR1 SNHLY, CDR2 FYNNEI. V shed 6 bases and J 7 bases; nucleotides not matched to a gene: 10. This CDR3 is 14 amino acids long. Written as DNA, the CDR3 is TGTGCCAGCAGCGGGACAGGGATTATGGGAGAGCAGTACTTC. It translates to CASSGTGIMGEQYF. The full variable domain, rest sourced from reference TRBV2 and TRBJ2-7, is EPEVTQTPSHQVTQMGQEVILRCVPISNHLYFYWYRQILGQKVEFLVSFYNNEISEKSEIFDDQFSVERPDGSNFTLKIRSTKLEDSAMYFCASSGTGIMGEQYFGPGTRLTVT.

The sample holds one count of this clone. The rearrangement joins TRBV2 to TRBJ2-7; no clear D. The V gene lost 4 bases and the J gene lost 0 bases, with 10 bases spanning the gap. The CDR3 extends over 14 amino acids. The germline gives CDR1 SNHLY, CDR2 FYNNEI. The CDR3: CASSAQLSSYEQYF. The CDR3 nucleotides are TGTGCCAGCAGTGCACAGCTGAGCTCCTACGAGCAGTACTTC.

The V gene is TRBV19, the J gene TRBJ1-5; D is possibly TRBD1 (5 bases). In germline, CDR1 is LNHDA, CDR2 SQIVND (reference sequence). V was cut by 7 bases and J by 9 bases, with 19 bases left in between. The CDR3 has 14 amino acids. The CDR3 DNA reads TGTGCCAGTATCTCAAGCGGGGCCCGGAGGCCCCAGCATTTT. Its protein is CASISSGARRPQHF.

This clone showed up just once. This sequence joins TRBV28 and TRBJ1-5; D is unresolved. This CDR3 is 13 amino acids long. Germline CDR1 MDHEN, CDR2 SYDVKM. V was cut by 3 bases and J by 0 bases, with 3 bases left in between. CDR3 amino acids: CASSFNSNQPQHF. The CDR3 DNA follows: TGTGCCAGCAGTTTCAATAGCAATCAGCCCCAGCATTTT.

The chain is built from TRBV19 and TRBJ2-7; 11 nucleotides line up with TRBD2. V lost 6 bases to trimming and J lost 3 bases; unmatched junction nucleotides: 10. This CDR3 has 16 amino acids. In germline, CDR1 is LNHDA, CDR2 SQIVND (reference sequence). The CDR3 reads CASSISSSGRHYEQYF. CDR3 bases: TGTGCCAGTAGCATTTCTTCTAGCGGGAGGCACTACGAGCAGTACTTC.

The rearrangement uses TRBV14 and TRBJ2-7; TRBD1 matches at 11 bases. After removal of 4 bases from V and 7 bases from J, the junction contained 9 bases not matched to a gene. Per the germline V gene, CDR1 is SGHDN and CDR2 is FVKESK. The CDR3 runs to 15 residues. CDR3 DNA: TGTGCCAGCAGCCCCCTCGGACAGGGGGCGCGTGAGCAGTACTTC. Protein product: CASSPLGQGAREQYF.

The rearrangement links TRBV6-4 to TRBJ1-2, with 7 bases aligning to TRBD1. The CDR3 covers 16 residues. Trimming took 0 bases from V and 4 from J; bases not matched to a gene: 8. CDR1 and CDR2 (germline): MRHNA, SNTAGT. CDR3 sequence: CASSDSRRQGGYGYTF. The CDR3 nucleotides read TGTGCCAGCAGTGACTCGAGGAGGCAGGGGGGCTATGGCTACACCTTC.

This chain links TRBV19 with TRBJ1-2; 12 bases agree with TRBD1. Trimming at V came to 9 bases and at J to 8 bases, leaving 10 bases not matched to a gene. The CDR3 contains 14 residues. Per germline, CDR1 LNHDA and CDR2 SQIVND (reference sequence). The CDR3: CASFRGQGARGYTF. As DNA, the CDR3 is TGTGCCAGCTTCCGGGGACAGGGGGCGCGAGGCTACACCTTC.

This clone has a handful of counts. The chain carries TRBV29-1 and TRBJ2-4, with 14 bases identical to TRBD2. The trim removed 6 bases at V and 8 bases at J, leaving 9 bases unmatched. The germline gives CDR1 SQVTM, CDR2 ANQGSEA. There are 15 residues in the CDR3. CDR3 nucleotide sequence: TGCAGCGTAGGGACTAGCGGGAGTGGCGGTGACATTCAGTACTTC. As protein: CSVGTSGSGGDIQYF.

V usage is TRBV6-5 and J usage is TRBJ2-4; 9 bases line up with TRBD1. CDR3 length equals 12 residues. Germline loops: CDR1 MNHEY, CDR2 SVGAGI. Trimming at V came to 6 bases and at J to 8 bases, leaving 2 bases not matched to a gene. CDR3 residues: CASSRTGDIQYF. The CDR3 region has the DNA TGTGCCAGCAGCAGGACAGGGGACATTCAGTACTTC.

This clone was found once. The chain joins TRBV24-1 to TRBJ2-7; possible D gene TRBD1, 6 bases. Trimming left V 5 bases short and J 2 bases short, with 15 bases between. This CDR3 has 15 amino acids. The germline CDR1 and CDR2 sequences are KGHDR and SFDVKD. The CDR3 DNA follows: TGTGCCACCAGTGCCTCCGGGACAATGGCCTACGAGCAGTACTTC. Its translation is CATSASGTMAYEQYF.

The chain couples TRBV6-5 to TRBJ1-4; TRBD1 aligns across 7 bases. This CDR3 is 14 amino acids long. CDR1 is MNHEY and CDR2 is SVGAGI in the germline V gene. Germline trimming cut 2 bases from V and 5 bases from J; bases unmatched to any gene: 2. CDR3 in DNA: TGTGCCAGCAGTTACAGGGGGCGGAATGAAAAACTGTTTTTT. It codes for CASSYRGRNEKLFF.